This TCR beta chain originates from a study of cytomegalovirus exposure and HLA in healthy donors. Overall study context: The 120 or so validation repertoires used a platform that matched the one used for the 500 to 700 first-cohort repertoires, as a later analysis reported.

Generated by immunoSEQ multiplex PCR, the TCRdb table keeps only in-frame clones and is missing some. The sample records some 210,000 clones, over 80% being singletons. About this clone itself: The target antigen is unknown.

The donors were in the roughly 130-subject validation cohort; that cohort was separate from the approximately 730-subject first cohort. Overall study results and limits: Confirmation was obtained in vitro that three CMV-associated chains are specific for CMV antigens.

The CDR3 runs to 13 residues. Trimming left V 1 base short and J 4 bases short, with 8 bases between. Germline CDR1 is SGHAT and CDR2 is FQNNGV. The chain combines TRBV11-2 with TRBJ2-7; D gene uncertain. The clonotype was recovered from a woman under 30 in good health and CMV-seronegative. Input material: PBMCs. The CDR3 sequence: CASSLVAGYEQYF. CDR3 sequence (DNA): TGTGCCAGCAGCTTAGTAGCCGGGTACGAGCAGTACTTC.